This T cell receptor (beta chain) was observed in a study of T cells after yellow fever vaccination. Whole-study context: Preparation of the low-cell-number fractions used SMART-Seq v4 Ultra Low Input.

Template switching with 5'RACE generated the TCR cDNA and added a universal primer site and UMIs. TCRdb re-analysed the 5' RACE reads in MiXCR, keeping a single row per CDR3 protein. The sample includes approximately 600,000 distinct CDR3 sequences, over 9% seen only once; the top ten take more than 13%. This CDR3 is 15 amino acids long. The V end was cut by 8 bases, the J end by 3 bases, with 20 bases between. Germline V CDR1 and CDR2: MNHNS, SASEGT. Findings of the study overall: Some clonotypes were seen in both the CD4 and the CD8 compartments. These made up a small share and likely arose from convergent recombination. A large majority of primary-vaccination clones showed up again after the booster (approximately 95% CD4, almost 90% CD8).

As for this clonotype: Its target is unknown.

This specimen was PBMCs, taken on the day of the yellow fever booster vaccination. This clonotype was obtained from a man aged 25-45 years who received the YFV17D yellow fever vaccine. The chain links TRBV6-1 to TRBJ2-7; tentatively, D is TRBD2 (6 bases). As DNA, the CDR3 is TGTGCCAGCCGTCCCGAGGAGGGCCCTCTCTACGAGCAGTACTTC. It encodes CASRPEEGPLYEQYF.